This is a list of T cell receptor beta chains from one sample in a study of CD8 T cells in Susac syndrome. TCRdb processed the immunoSEQ multiplex PCR reads anew with MiXCR; each CDR3 protein has one entry. Of around 190,000 distinct CDR3 sequences listed, about 95% are singletons. The sample consisted of CD8+ T cells from PBMCs. Receptor source: a human donor with multiple sclerosis. Each CDR3 is given with its conserved first and last residue. The D gene is left open where the match is weak.

J gene | V gene | CDR3 length | D gene | CDR3 DNA | CDR3 protein
TRBJ2-1 | TRBV14 | 13 | . | TGTGCCAGCAGCCAAGAAGGGCGCGATGAGCAGTTCTTC | CASSQEGRDEQFF
TRBJ2-7 | TRBV14 | 15 | . | TGTGCCAGCAGCCAATTGGGGTCACCATCCTACGAGCAGTACTTC | CASSQLGSPSYEQYF
TRBJ2-5 | TRBV29-1 | 13 | TRBD1 | TGCAGCGTGCTTGGACAGGGGGAAGAGACCCAGTACTTC | CSVLGQGEETQYF
TRBJ2-1 | TRBV20-1 | 14 | . | TGCAGTGCTACCAACTCGGACGGATACAATGAGCAGTTCTTC | CSATNSDGYNEQFF
TRBJ1-2 | TRBV7-9 | 14 | . | TGTGCCAGCAGCTCCGGGAGTTCCCGCTATGGCTACACCTTC | CASSSGSSRYGYTF
TRBJ2-3 | TRBV7-9 | 13 | . | TGTGCCAGCAGCTCGCCCGGCGCAGATACGCAGTATTTT | CASSSPGADTQYF
TRBJ1-2 | TRBV12-3/TRBV12-4 | 13 | . | TGTGCCAGCAGTTTGTGGACATACTATGGCTACACCTTC | CASSLWTYYGYTF
TRBJ2-1 | TRBV29-1 | 14 | . | TGCAGCGGCGAGGGCAGGAGCTCCTACAATGAGCAGTTCTTC | CSGEGRSSYNEQFF
TRBJ2-7 | TRBV6-5 | 16 | TRBD1 | TGTGCCAGCAGTTACTCCCCGGACAGGGAAGGATACGAGCAGTACTTC | CASSYSPDREGYEQYF
TRBJ1-1 | TRBV16 | 12 | . | TGTGCCAGCAGCCAATCTACGACTGAAGCTTTCTTT | CASSQSTTEAFF
TRBJ2-7 | TRBV12-3/TRBV12-4 | 14 | . | TGTGCCAGCAGTTCCTGGGACATCGACTACGAGCAGTACTTC | CASSSWDIDYEQYF
TRBJ1-1 | TRBV6-5 | 16 | . | TGTGCCAGCAGTTACTCTACCGGGACATGGAACACTGAAGCTTTCTTT | CASSYSTGTWNTEAFF